Each of the 28 T cell receptor beta chains below was sequenced from the same sample in a study of cytomegalovirus exposure and HLA in healthy donors. Some clones are missing from TCRdb's copy, which holds only in-frame ones; the method was immunoSEQ multiplex PCR. The top ten clones hold 0.95% to 1.1% of a sample with around 300,000 clones, about 86% of them seen once. The source material was PBMCs. These receptors all stem from a young woman in good health and CMV-seronegative.

The V call is TRBV27, the J call TRBJ1-6; D not certain. Germline assignment: CDR1 MNHEY and CDR2 SMNVEV (reference sequence). The CDR3 has 16 amino acids. Trimming cost V 5 bases and J 9 bases, with 20 bases left between them. CDR3 nucleotide sequence: TGTGCCAGCAGTCGTCAGATCCGGGGAGGGTTTTCACCCCTCCACTTT. Translating gives CASSRQIRGGFSPLHF.

V is TRBV18 and J is TRBJ1-3; 9 bases are a match to TRBD1. The V gene's germline CDR1 is KGHSH and CDR2 LQKENI. V trimming: 4 bases; J trimming: 0 bases; junction bases outside the gene matches: 7. This CDR3 has 17 residues. CDR3 DNA sequence: TGTGCCAGCTCACGGACCGGGACAGGGCTCTCTGGAAACACCATATATTTT. It encodes CASSRTGTGLSGNTIYF.

The rearrangement uses TRBV27 and TRBJ1-4; 7 bases map to TRBD1. Germline V gene lookup returns CDR1 MNHEY and CDR2 SMNVEV (reference sequence). V trimming: 6 bases; J trimming: 0 bases; junction bases outside the gene matches: 7. The CDR3 covers 16 residues. The CDR3 DNA reads TGTGCCAGCAGGCCAGATGGACAGGCAACTAATGAAAAACTGTTTTTT. Protein product: CASRPDGQATNEKLFF.

This clone was counted once. The V call is TRBV30, the J call TRBJ1-5; the D is unclear. The V gene's germline CDR1 is GTSNPN and CDR2 SVGIG (reference sequence). The length of the CDR3 is 15 residues. Trimming removed 1 base from V and 0 bases from J, with 10 bases in between. The CDR3: CAWSGSIYSNQPQHF. CDR3 nucleotides: TGTGCCTGGAGTGGTTCAATCTATAGCAATCAGCCCCAGCATTTT.

With respect to this clone: Other DNA sequences in this sample translate to the same CDR3. The J gene is TRBJ2-5, the V gene TRBV5-1; TRBD1 matches 9 bases. V dropped 4 bases and J dropped 4; count of bases not matched to a gene: 5. Per the germline V gene, CDR1 is SGHRS and CDR2 is YFSETQ. This CDR3 comprises 14 residues. The CDR3 DNA follows: TGCGCCAGCAGCCCGGACAGGGGAAGAGAGACCCAGTACTTC. Its protein product is CASSPDRGRETQYF.

The V call is TRBV9, the J call TRBJ2-2; D not certain. Trimming left V 4 bases short and J 3 bases short, with 13 bases between. Germline V gives CDR1 SGDLS, CDR2 YYNGEE. There are 15 residues in the CDR3. CDR3 in amino acids: CASSKSGLYTGELFF. For the CDR3, the DNA is TGTGCCAGCAGCAAGTCCGGTCTTTACACCGGGGAGCTGTTTTTT.

The chain uses TRBV27 and TRBJ2-5, with D possibly matching TRBD2 (5 bases). Per germline, CDR1 MNHEY and CDR2 SMNVEV (reference sequence). CDR3 size: 14 residues. Trimming took 6 bases from V and 7 from J, leaving 18 bases between them. As DNA, the CDR3 is TGTGCCAGCAGCCCGGACTCGGCAGGTGGGACCCAGTACTTC. This codes for CASSPDSAGGTQYF.

The chain has TRBV6-5 and TRBJ2-7; the D gene is possibly TRBD1 (6 bases). Trimming shortened V by 0 bases and J by 4 bases, and 13 bases separated the two germline ends. Germline V gene lookup returns CDR1 MNHEY and CDR2 SVGAGI. The CDR3 is 15 residues long. The CDR3 loop is CASSYSRGGAYEQYF. Written as DNA, the CDR3 is TGTGCCAGCAGTTACTCGAGAGGGGGAGCTTACGAGCAGTACTTC.

The chain carries TRBV27 and TRBJ2-7, with TRBD2 identical over 11 bases. CDR1 is MNHEY and CDR2 is SMNVEV in the germline V gene (reference sequence). After removal of 8 bases from V and 3 bases from J, the junction contained 6 bases not matched to a gene. The CDR3 has 14 residues. In DNA form, the CDR3 reads TGTGCCAGCGCCGGGACTAGCGGAAACTACGAGCAGTACTTC. It translates to CASAGTSGNYEQYF.

This sequence joins TRBV19 and TRBJ2-2, with TRBD2 matching 7 bases. The junction had 5 bases not matched to a gene; V was cut back by 5 bases and J by 5 bases. Germline CDR1 is LNHDA and CDR2 is SQIVND (reference sequence). This CDR3 region has 14 residues. CDR3 DNA: TGTGCCAGTAGTCGCGGGGGTATTACCGGGGAGCTGTTTTTT. The encoded protein is CASSRGGITGELFF.

The V call is TRBV5-1, the J call TRBJ1-1; weak D call: TRBD1 (5 bases). Germline V lookup: CDR1 SGHRS, CDR2 YFSETQ. The CDR3 totals 14 residues. Between the trimmed V and J ends, which lost 3 bases and 1 base, there was a span of 10 bases. The CDR3 protein is CASSSGNSNTEAFF. The DNA of the CDR3 is TGCGCCAGCAGCTCAGGGAATTCGAACACTGAAGCTTTCTTT.

This chain uses TRBV7-8 with TRBJ1-5; TRBD1 aligns across 7 bases. The CDR3 is 17 amino acids. Germline assignment: CDR1 SGHVS and CDR2 FQNEAQ. The V segment lost 5 bases and the J segment 2 bases; nucleotides outside the gene matches: 12. Written as DNA, the CDR3 is TGTGCCAGCAGCCTAGACAGGGCCCTGAAGGGCAATCAGCCCCAGCATTTT. It translates to CASSLDRALKGNQPQHF.

This rearrangement joins TRBV5-1 to TRBJ2-7, with 8 nucleotides matching TRBD2. The CDR3 consists of 16 residues. With 0 bases clipped from V and 0 bases from J, the junction kept 5 bases outside the gene matches. Looked up from germline, CDR1 is SGHRS and CDR2 is YFSETQ. CDR3 sequence reads: CASSLGLAGRSYEQYF. CDR3 bases: TGCGCCAGCAGCTTGGGCTTAGCGGGGCGCTCCTACGAGCAGTACTTC.

This chain uses TRBV6-5 with TRBJ1-1, with D maybe TRBD1 (6 bases). Deletions cut 7 bases from V and 3 bases from J, with 6 bases between. Germline V gene sequence: CDR1 MNHEY, CDR2 SVGAGI. The CDR3 is made up of 11 amino acids. The CDR3 here is CASTGDTEAFF. The CDR3 region has the DNA TGTGCCAGCACAGGGGACACTGAAGCTTTCTTT.

This rearrangement joins TRBV5-8 to TRBJ2-3; no clear D. The CDR3 is made up of 14 amino acids. V lost 3 bases and J lost 4, with 12 bases in between. Germline V gene data show CDR1 as SGHTS and CDR2 as YDEGEE. The CDR3 DNA sequence: TGTGCCAGCAGCTCCCTCGGAGTGGCAGATACGCAGTATTTT. It codes for CASSSLGVADTQYF.

The CDR3 DNA follows: TGTGCCTGGAGTGTTGACAGGGGGTACGAGCAGTACTTC. Translated: CAWSVDRGYEQYF. The J gene is TRBJ2-7, the V gene TRBV30; 9 bases fit TRBD1. The CDR3 has 13 amino acids. Germline CDR1 reads GTSNPN; CDR2 reads SVGIG (reference sequence). Unmatched junction bases numbered 1, after V lost 0 bases and J lost 4 bases.

The chain employs TRBV5-6 and TRBJ2-7; TRBD1 aligns across 9 bases. Germline V gene sequence: CDR1 SGHDT, CDR2 YYEEEE. The CDR3 is 14 amino acids. The V gene end was trimmed by 2 bases and the J gene end by 4 bases; junction bases not matched to a gene: 4. CDR3 DNA: TGTGCCAGCAGCTTTGGACAGGGGTTTTACGAGCAGTACTTC. Its translation is CASSFGQGFYEQYF.

The V gene is TRBV25-1, the J gene TRBJ1-1; D might be TRBD1 (5 bases). This CDR3 region has 13 residues. V lost 3 bases and J lost 10, with 15 bases in between. CDR1 MGHDK and CDR2 SYGVNS come from the germline V gene. The CDR3 here is CASSEVTGSAAFF. CDR3 nucleotide sequence: TGTGCCAGCAGTGAGGTCACAGGTTCAGCAGCTTTCTTT.

In DNA form, the CDR3 reads TGTGCCATCAGTCGGCGCCCTGGGGCCGCGACAGGACCCCACGAGCAGTACTTC. Translating it yields CAISRRPGAATGPHEQYF. The chain combines TRBV10-3 with TRBJ2-7; possibly TRBD1 for D (6 bases). V was clipped by 5 bases and J by 5 bases, with 28 bases between them. Germline V gene data show CDR1 as ENHRY and CDR2 as SYGVKD. The CDR3 has 18 residues.

The gene calls are TRBV29-1 and TRBJ1-2, with 8 nucleotides matching TRBD1. The CDR3 loop spans 11 amino acids. Germline CDR1 is SQVTM and CDR2 is ANQGSEA. V lost 7 bases to trimming and J lost 7 bases; unmatched junction nucleotides: 5. The DNA of the CDR3 is TGCAGCGCCCAGGGGGCGAGTGGCTACACCTTC. Encoded protein: CSAQGASGYTF. Based on the CDR3 plus reference TRBV29-1 and TRBJ1-2, the full variable domain is SAVISQKPSRDICQRGTSLTIQCQVDSQVTMMFWYRQQPGQSLTLIATANQGSEATYESGFVIDKFPISRPNLTFSTLTVSNMSPEDSSIYLCSAQGASGYTFGSGTRLTVV.

The J gene is TRBJ1-2, the V gene TRBV4-3; 7 bases line up with TRBD1. CDR3 length: 14 residues. The germline V gene has CDR1 LGHNA and CDR2 YSLEER. Germline trimming cut 1 base from V and 4 bases from J; bases unmatched to any gene: 3. The CDR3, as DNA: TGCGCCAGCAGCCAAGTCAGGGACAGCTATGGCTACACCTTC. Protein sequence: CASSQVRDSYGYTF.

The chain recombines TRBV9 with TRBJ1-5, with 8 bases aligning to TRBD1. The CDR3 consists of 14 residues. The V gene end was trimmed by 3 bases and the J gene end by 7 bases; junction bases not matched to a gene: 6. Germline CDR1 reads SGDLS; CDR2 reads YYNGEE. The CDR3 protein is CASSAQGAGQPQHF. Here the CDR3 DNA reads TGTGCCAGCAGCGCCCAGGGGGCCGGGCAGCCCCAGCATTTT. Filled out from reference TRBV9 and TRBJ1-5, the complete variable domain reads DSGVTQTPKHLITATGQRVTLRCSPRSGDLSVYWYQQSLDQGLQFLIQYYNGEERAKGNILERFSAQQFPDLHSELNLSSLELGDSALYFCASSAQGAGQPQHFGDGTRLSIL.

Only one count was recorded for this clone. The V call is TRBV6-4, the J call TRBJ2-2; 8 positions match TRBD2. J was trimmed by 0 bases and V by 4 bases; bases with no gene match: 4. There are 16 residues in the CDR3. Germline CDR1 MRHNA, CDR2 SNTAGT. The CDR3 region is CASSAGSGTNTGELFF. In DNA, the CDR3 is TGTGCCAGCAGTGCAGGTAGCGGGACGAACACCGGGGAGCTGTTTTTT.

In nucleotides, the CDR3 is TGTGCCAGCAGCCCCAGCAGGAACAACGAGCAGTACTTC. It yields the protein CASSPSRNNEQYF. The chain recombines TRBV7-2 with TRBJ2-7; unclear D gene. The V end lost 5 bases, the J end lost 5 bases, and 13 bases lay between the germline ends. This CDR3 comprises 13 residues. CDR1 and CDR2 from the germline V gene are SGHTA and FQGNSA. The full variable domain, rest sourced from reference TRBV7-2 and TRBJ2-7, is GAGVSQSPSNKVTEKGKDVELRCDPISGHTALYWYRQSLGQGLEFLIYFQGNSAPDKSGLPSDRFSAERTGGSVSTLTIQRTQQEDSAVYLCASSPSRNNEQYFGPGTRLTVT.

CDR3 loop: CASSPDSLGEKLFF. In DNA form, the CDR3 reads TGCGCCAGCAGCCCGGACAGTTTAGGGGAAAAACTGTTTTTT. The chain recombines TRBV5-1 with TRBJ1-4; weak D call: TRBD1 (6 bases). The germline V gene encodes CDR1 SGHRS and CDR2 YFSETQ. V gave up 4 bases and J gave up 8 bases, with 15 bases separating them. The CDR3 runs to 14 residues. Combining the CDR3 with reference TRBV5-1 and TRBJ1-4 gives the whole variable domain KAGVTQTPRYLIKTRGQQVTLSCSPISGHRSVSWYQQTPGQGLQFLFEYFSETQRNKGNFPGRFSGRQFSNSRSEMNVSTLELGDSALYLCASSPDSLGEKLFFGSGTQLSVL.

With regard to this clone: The same CDR3 arises from other DNA sequences in this sample as well. The V and J genes are TRBV4-3 and TRBJ1-1, with 9 bases matching TRBD1. The V gene end was trimmed by 2 bases and the J gene end by 5 bases; junction bases not matched to a gene: 6. CDR1 is LGHNA, CDR2 YSLEER, per germline. CDR3 length: 15 residues. This CDR3 reads CASSQRTGGGTEAFF. For the CDR3, the DNA is TGCGCCAGCAGCCAAAGAACAGGGGGCGGGACTGAAGCTTTCTTT.

The genes are TRBV28 and TRBJ2-3; 7 bases align to TRBD2. CDR1 and CDR2 (germline): MDHEN, SYDVKM. Trimming cost V 2 bases and J 5 bases; bases outside gene matches: 7. The CDR3 consists of 15 residues. In DNA form, the CDR3 reads TGTGCCAGCAGTTTAAATGCGGGAGTTGTAGATACGCAGTATTTT. It codes for CASSLNAGVVDTQYF.

This clone was observed a few times. The CDR3 sequence is CSVGGGGRTDTQYF. Here the CDR3 DNA reads TGCAGCGTTGGGGGGGGCGGCCGCACAGATACGCAGTATTTT. The V and J genes are TRBV29-1 and TRBJ2-3; a weak D match, TRBD2 (7 bases). The ends were cut back, 4 bases at V and 1 base at J, with 12 bases in the middle. Germline V gene sequence: CDR1 SQVTM, CDR2 ANQGSEA. This CDR3 is 14 amino acids long.